This T cell receptor beta chain was documented in a study of shared clonotypes between healthy human individuals. Comments on this clone: Its target is unknown.

General study results and limits: Lower generation probabilities were found for non-shared clonotypes than for those shared by all four donors.

Trimming removed 2 bases at V and 5 bases at J, with 19 bases between. Germline assignment: CDR1 SGDLS and CDR2 YYNGEE. This CDR3 contains 17 residues. Deep was the level at which the assay was run. The method was immunoSEQ multiplex PCR; TCRdb's version includes in-frame clones alone and lacks a portion of them. The sample consists of around 1.9 million clones, just under 95% of them appearing once. Naive CD8 cells lacked CD45RO, underwent positive selection for CCR7 and left out terminally differentiated effector memory CD45RA+ cells. Input material: naive CD8+ T cells from PBMCs. The chain employs TRBV9 and TRBJ1-4; the D is unclear. The sequence came from a man aged 18 to 30 in good health. Some clones in this sample may be carry-over from other donors' samples. The CDR3 sequence: CASSVLPDGVLNEKLFF. The CDR3 region has the DNA TGTGCCAGCAGCGTCCTCCCGGACGGAGTACTAAATGAAAAACTGTTTTTT.